Shown below are 6 T cell receptor beta chains from a single sample sequenced in a study of cytomegalovirus exposure and HLA in healthy donors. The primer mix had 60 Vbeta and 13 Jbeta primers. TCRdb's copy holds only in-frame clones and misses some; the assay was immunoSEQ multiplex PCR. The sample holds fewer than 130,000 clones, 74% seen once. The specimen was PBMCs. These receptors came from a man aged 50 or older in good health and CMV-seropositive.

The chain links TRBV15 to TRBJ2-3; unclear D gene. Germline values: CDR1 LNHNV, CDR2 YYDKDF (reference sequence). The ends were cut back, 5 bases at V and 2 bases at J, with 5 bases in the middle. The CDR3 sequence is 12 residues long. CDR3 DNA sequence: TGTGCCACCAGCCCCTCCACAGATACGCAGTATTTT. Its translation is CATSPSTDTQYF.

The chain combines TRBV15 with TRBJ1-3, with D perhaps TRBD1 (6 bases). This CDR3 comprises 14 residues. V lost 5 bases and J 4 bases, leaving 12 bases between the germline ends. Looked up from germline, CDR1 is LNHNV and CDR2 is YYDKDF (reference sequence). CDR3 region: CATSGQGTGNTIYF. Here the CDR3 DNA reads TGTGCCACCAGCGGGCAGGGGACAGGAAACACCATATATTTT.

Here the CDR3 DNA reads TGTGCCAGCAGCAAAGGGACTCCCACGGCCTACGAGCAGTACTTC. Its translation: CASSKGTPTAYEQYF. This chain uses TRBV21-1 with TRBJ2-7; TRBD2, the table's D call, lacks a check against the DNA. TRBV21-1 is designated a pseudogene. This CDR3 has 15 amino acids.

The chain joins TRBV7-6 to TRBJ2-3; TRBD2 aligns across 11 bases. The CDR3 covers 16 residues. V dropped 5 bases and J dropped 4; count of bases not matched to a gene: 8. Germline CDR1 and CDR2: SGHVS and FNYEAQ. CDR3 nucleotide sequence: TGTGCCAGCAGCCACTTGACTAGCGGGGTTGCAGATACGCAGTATTTT. Translation gives CASSHLTSGVADTQYF. The variable domain in full, with the rest retrieved from reference TRBV7-6 and TRBJ2-3, is GAGVSQSPRYKVTKRGQDVALRCDPISGHVSLYWYRQALGQGPEFLTYFNYEAQQDKSGLPNDRFSAERPEGSISTLTIQRTEQRDSAMYRCASSHLTSGVADTQYFGPGTRLTVL.

The V call is TRBV28, the J call TRBJ2-5, with D hard to call. This CDR3 is 10 amino acids long. Germline values: CDR1 MDHEN, CDR2 SYDVKM. V lost 5 bases, J lost 4 bases, and 2 bases lay in between. The CDR3 loop is CASSRETQYF. CDR3 DNA: TGTGCCAGCAGTCGAGAGACCCAGTACTTC.

This rearrangement joins TRBV27 to TRBJ2-1; D is undetermined. The CDR3 is made up of 11 amino acids. Between the trimmed V and J ends, which lost 7 bases and 4 bases, there was a span of 5 bases. Germline V gene lookup returns CDR1 MNHEY and CDR2 SMNVEV (reference sequence). The CDR3 nucleotides are TGTGCCAGCACCTCTTACAATGAGCAGTTCTTC. Translated, it gives CASTSYNEQFF.